Following are 16 T cell receptor beta chains from one sample sequenced in a study of response to subunit inactivated influenza vaccine. TCRdb recomputed calls from the RT-PCR reads with MiXCR, one row per CDR3 protein. Of roughly 700,000 distinct CDR3 sequences in the sample, over 11% were seen once. Sequenced here: PBMCs from blood, sampled 14 days before vaccination. The origin of the receptors is a man in his fifties or sixties who received an inactivated influenza vaccine.

Only a few counts were recorded for this clonotype. The chain carries TRBV12-3 or TRBV12-4 and TRBJ2-7; 7 bases are shared with TRBD2. This CDR3 has 15 amino acids. V trimming: 3 bases; J trimming: 6 bases; junction bases outside the gene matches: 11. This CDR3 is CASSLAPGREGEQYF. In DNA form, the CDR3 reads TGTGCCAGCAGTTTGGCTCCCGGCAGGGAGGGCGAGCAGTACTTC.

This clonotype was seen many times. The chain employs TRBV5-6 and TRBJ1-2, with a possible D match to TRBD1 (5 bases). Trimming took off 0 bases at V and 4 bases at J, with 10 bases between the two ends. The germline V gene encodes CDR1 SGHDT and CDR2 YYEEEE. The CDR3 sequence is 14 residues long. CDR3 in amino acids: CASSLGGTGYGYTF. CDR3 DNA sequence: TGTGCCAGCAGCTTGGGGGGGACCGGCTATGGCTACACCTTC.

The table lists this clonotype with a few counts. The rearrangement joins TRBV4-1 to TRBJ2-2; D gene unclear. The CDR3 spans 12 residues. Germline CDR1 is MGHRA and CDR2 is YSYEKL. V shed 1 base and J shed 5 bases, with 2 bases lying between them. CDR3 coding DNA: TGCGCCAGCAGCCAAGCAACCGGGGAGCTGTTTTTT. This gives the protein CASSQATGELFF.

This clonotype was recorded a few times. The rearrangement joins TRBV7-9 to TRBJ2-2; 11 positions match TRBD1. V lost 11 bases and J lost 5; bases outside the gene matches: 10. CDR1 and CDR2 from the germline V gene are SEHNR and FQNEAQ (reference sequence). The CDR3 consists of 15 residues. CDR3 DNA sequence: TGTGCCGCCGATACCGGGACAGGGGGAACCGGGGAGCTGTTTTTT. Its translation: CAADTGTGGTGELFF. The full variable domain, in which reference TRBV7-9 and TRBJ2-2 provide the parts outside the CDR3, is DTGVSQNPRHKITKRGQNVTFRCDPISEHNRLYWYRQTLGQGPEFLTYFQNEAQLEKSRLLSDRFSAERPKGSFSTLEIQRTEQGDSAMYLCAADTGTGGTGELFFGEGSRLTVL.

This clonotype was detected a few times. J is TRBJ2-3 and V is TRBV7-6; 10 bases fit TRBD2. Germline-derived CDR1 and CDR2 are SGHVS and FNYEAQ. Trimming took 1 base from V and 4 from J; bases not matched to a gene: 5. The CDR3 sequence is 16 residues long. This CDR3 reads CASSLEAGGPADTQYF. CDR3 DNA sequence: TGTGCCAGCAGCTTAGAAGCGGGGGGGCCGGCAGATACGCAGTATTTT.

The V and J genes are TRBV7-2 and TRBJ2-1; 11 bases line up with TRBD2. Germline CDR1 is SGHTA and CDR2 is FQGNSA. The V segment lost 3 bases and the J segment 10 bases; nucleotides outside the gene matches: 8. This CDR3 spans 15 amino acids. The CDR3 bases are TGTGCCAGCAGCTTGATTAGCGGGGGGGCGGGGGAGCAGTTCTTC. It is translated as CASSLISGGAGEQFF.

The V call is TRBV28, the J call TRBJ2-1; no clear D gene. Germline CDR1 MDHEN, CDR2 SYDVKM. The CDR3 contains 17 residues. V lost 5 bases to trimming and J lost 4 bases, with 21 bases between them. This chain's CDR3 is CASSPSTWSWRYNEQFF. As DNA, the CDR3 is TGTGCCAGCAGTCCCTCGACCTGGAGTTGGCGATACAATGAGCAGTTCTTC.

This clonotype was observed at least ten times. V gene TRBV5-1 combines with J gene TRBJ2-1; 10 positions match TRBD2. This CDR3 region has 15 residues. V was clipped by 3 bases and J by 6 bases; unmatched bases: 6. Germline V lookup: CDR1 SGHRS, CDR2 YFSETQ. The CDR3 here is CASSSTSGRLNEQFF. CDR3 sequence (DNA): TGCGCCAGCAGCTCGACTAGCGGGCGGCTCAATGAGCAGTTCTTC.

This clonotype has ten or more counts. The chain combines TRBV7-2 with TRBJ2-5; D call uncertain. With 1 base removed from V and 3 bases from J, the gap between germline ends came to 9 bases. The CDR3 contains 14 residues. Germline V CDR1 and CDR2: SGHTA, FQGNSA. The CDR3, as DNA: TGTGCCAGCAGCTTAGGTGTAGCAAAAGAGACCCAGTACTTC. It yields the protein CASSLGVAKETQYF.

The chain has TRBV6-5 and TRBJ2-1, with 10 bases identical to TRBD2. Germline V lookup: CDR1 MNHEY, CDR2 SVGAGI. With 0 bases clipped from V and 6 bases from J, the junction kept 14 bases outside the gene matches. CDR3 size: 19 residues. This chain's CDR3 is CASSYSRTSGTNVGNEQFF. The CDR3 DNA reads as TGTGCCAGCAGTTACTCGAGAACTAGCGGGACCAATGTGGGCAATGAGCAGTTCTTC.

The chain carries TRBV11-2 and TRBJ2-3, with D tentatively TRBD2 (5 bases). The length of the CDR3 is 16 residues. CDR1 and CDR2 from the germline V gene are SGHAT and FQNNGV. The V end was cut by 5 bases, the J end by 1 base, with 16 bases between. DNA for the CDR3: TGTGCCAGCAGCAAACTATTCCCGGAGGGCACAGATACGCAGTATTTT. Its translation is CASSKLFPEGTDTQYF.

The chain has TRBV30 and TRBJ1-1; tentatively, D is TRBD1 (5 bases). Between the trimmed V and J ends, which lost 0 bases and 12 bases, there was a span of 11 bases. Per germline, CDR1 GTSNPN and CDR2 SVGIG (reference sequence). This CDR3 spans 11 amino acids. The CDR3, as DNA: TGTGCCTGGAGTGTAGGGGTAGTTTCTTTCTTT. Translation: CAWSVGVVSFF.

The chain uses TRBV5-1 and TRBJ1-1; tentative D call: TRBD1 (6 bases). Germline CDR1 is SGHRS and CDR2 is YFSETQ. Trimming removed 1 base at V and 4 bases at J, with 17 bases between. The CDR3 runs 16 residues. The CDR3 DNA sequence: TGCGCCAGCAGCTTGAATGGGGGGCTACGGGGCACTGAAGCTTTCTTT. Translating gives CASSLNGGLRGTEAFF.

This clonotype was detected many times. The chain's CDR3 is CASSEWTGWEQYF. Written as DNA, the CDR3 is TGCGCCAGCAGCGAGTGGACAGGGTGGGAGCAGTACTTC. V and J are TRBV4-3 and TRBJ2-7; TRBD1 aligns across 8 bases. The J segment lost 7 bases and the V segment lost 5 bases, leaving 7 bases of the junction unmatched. Germline V gene sequence: CDR1 LGHNA, CDR2 YSLEER. The CDR3 consists of 13 residues.

This chain joins TRBV10-3 and TRBJ2-5, with D possibly TRBD2 on 7 matching bases. Germline CDR1 and CDR2: ENHRY and SYGVKD. Trimming removed 10 bases at V and 4 bases at J, with 19 bases between. The CDR3 contains 14 residues. The CDR3 is CATRGQRELETQYF. DNA of the CDR3: TGTGCCACCCGAGGACAGCGGGAATTAGAGACCCAGTACTTC.

The chain combines TRBV20-1 with TRBJ2-1; TRBD2 matches at 12 bases. CDR1 and CDR2 (germline): DFQATT, SNEGSKA (reference sequence). Trimming removed 1 base from V and 5 bases from J; junction bases left unmatched: 3. The length of the CDR3 is 15 residues. CDR3 sequence: CSARAGLAGHNEQFF. The CDR3 DNA is TGCAGTGCTAGAGCAGGACTAGCGGGGCACAATGAGCAGTTCTTC.